This is a list of T cell receptor beta chains from one sample in a study of blood T cells in healthy people across ages. TCRdb processed the 5' RACE reads anew with MiXCR; each CDR3 protein has one entry. Here the sample spans fewer than 1,000,000 distinct CDR3 sequences, 35% to 50% being singletons. The sequenced material came from blood. These receptors all stem from a man older than 75 in good health. CDR3s include the opening cysteine and the closing phenylalanine or tryptophan. Each record gives: clone size, V gene, D gene, J gene, CDR3 protein, CDR3 DNA. The D gene is left open where the match is weak. Not every row has a clone size; where given, it reads once, few, many or a size class.

size: few
V: TRBV4-2
D: TRBD1
J: TRBJ2-5
CDR3: CASSSRTGAQETQYF
DNA: TGTGCCAGCAGCTCTCGGACAGGGGCGCAAGAGACCCAGTACTTC

size: NA
V: TRBV29-1
D: TRBD2
J: TRBJ2-3
CDR3: CSVEDPSGSTDTQYF
DNA: TGCAGCGTTGAAGATCCTAGCGGATCCACAGATACGCAGTATTTT

size: once
V: TRBV6-5
D: TRBD2
J: TRBJ2-3
CDR3: CASRITAGGPRDTQYF
DNA: TGTGCCAGCAGAATTACAGCGGGAGGGCCAAGAGATACGCAGTATTTT

size: NA
V: TRBV29-1
D: NA
J: TRBJ1-4
CDR3: CSVVGGVGTTSEKLFF
DNA: TGCAGCGTTGTCGGAGGAGTGGGGACAACTAGTGAAAAACTGTTTTTT

size: NA
V: TRBV11-2
D: TRBD1
J: TRBJ2-1
CDR3: CASSDPGQGTMNEQFF
DNA: TGTGCCAGCAGCGATCCGGGACAGGGTACAATGAATGAGCAGTTCTTC

size: few
V: TRBV28
D: NA
J: TRBJ1-6
CDR3: CASRDQGPGGSPLHF
DNA: TGTGCCAGCAGGGACCAGGGTCCGGGTGGTTCACCCCTCCACTTT

size: NA
V: TRBV20-1
D: TRBD1
J: TRBJ2-7
CDR3: CSATRFLRGGSHEQYF
DNA: TGCAGTGCTACGCGATTCCTACGAGGGGGCTCCCACGAGCAGTACTTC

size: many
V: TRBV7-2
D: NA
J: TRBJ2-5
CDR3: CASSLTGRRAQETQYF
DNA: TGTGCCAGCAGCCTAACAGGGCGGAGGGCTCAAGAGACCCAGTACTTC

size: NA
V: TRBV7-6
D: NA
J: TRBJ1-2
CDR3: CASSLLTHSGDGYTF
DNA: TGTGCCAGCAGCTTACTAACCCATTCCGGCGATGGCTACACCTTC

size: NA
V: TRBV4-2
D: TRBD2
J: TRBJ2-7
CDR3: CASSQETSVNNEQYF
DNA: TGTGCCAGCAGCCAAGAGACTAGCGTGAACAATGAGCAGTACTTC

size: NA
V: TRBV5-1
D: TRBD1
J: TRBJ2-7
CDR3: CASSLTGQAREQYF
DNA: TGCGCCAGCAGCCTGACGGGACAGGCAAGAGAGCAGTACTTC

size: NA
V: TRBV29-1
D: TRBD1
J: TRBJ2-3
CDR3: CSVNRGTGYTDTQYF
DNA: TGCAGCGTTAACCGAGGGACAGGGTACACAGATACGCAGTATTTT

size: NA
V: TRBV10-3
D: NA
J: TRBJ2-5
CDR3: CAAGEDYEQYF
DNA: TGTGCCGCAGGGGAGGACTATGAGCAGTACTTC

size: few
V: TRBV20-1
D: NA
J: TRBJ2-2
CDR3: CSALGPIRGTGELFF
DNA: TGCAGTGCCCTGGGTCCAATTCGCGGCACCGGGGAGCTGTTTTTT

size: NA
V: TRBV12-3/TRBV12-4
D: NA
J: TRBJ1-2
CDR3: CASSVNPNYGYTF
DNA: TGTGCCAGCAGTGTGAATCCTAACTATGGCTACACCTTC

size: NA
V: TRBV4-3
D: NA
J: TRBJ1-1
CDR3: CASSQADRFMNTEAFF
DNA: TGCGCCAGCAGCCAAGCGGACAGATTCATGAACACTGAAGCTTTCTTT

size: once
V: TRBV20-1
D: NA
J: TRBJ2-3
CDR3: CSAGDLKGADTQYF
DNA: TGCAGTGCTGGAGATCTTAAGGGAGCGGATACGCAGTATTTT

size: few
V: TRBV6-6
D: NA
J: TRBJ2-5
CDR3: CASSYSSRGGQETQYF
DNA: TGTGCCAGCAGTTACTCGAGTAGGGGGGGGCAGGAGACCCAGTACTTC